This T cell receptor beta chain was sequenced in a study of blood T cells in healthy people across ages. Regarding the study as a whole: With donor CMV status unknown, expanded clonotype changes were possibly confounded.

The use of a sample-barcoded 5' primer and a J-beta primer mix characterized a second PCR of about 6 to 12 cycles. TCRdb independently ran MiXCR on the 5' RACE reads; one entry per CDR3 protein. The table records more than 1 million distinct CDR3 sequences, 45% of them present only once. A remark on this clonotype: Antigen unknown.

The CDR3 runs 16 residues. Per germline, CDR1 MNHEY and CDR2 SMNVEV (reference sequence). V was pared by 4 bases and J by 3 bases, with 19 bases between. The chain uses TRBV27 and TRBJ2-7, with a tentative D call TRBD2 (6 bases). The receptor comes from a woman aged 60-75 years in good health. Sequencing used blood. CDR3 coding DNA: TGTGCCAGCAGTTCCGGGACTGCAACGGCGATCTACGAGCAGTACTTC. Protein: CASSSGTATAIYEQYF.